What follows are 21 T cell receptor beta chains derived from one specimen sequenced in a study of regulatory T cells in long-lasting Graves disease. Time point meaning: newly diagnosed GD, antithyroid drugs for less than 3 months. After RNA was extracted from PBMCs, the TCR library was made from it. Building the TCR beta libraries relied on iRepertoire HTBI primers, and CDR3 regions underwent Arm-PCR. One entry per CDR3 protein, called by TCRdb with MiXCR from the multiplex PCR reads. The table includes about 450,000 distinct CDR3 sequences, 14% detected once. The same specimen was also included in a second study, on T cells in Graves' hyperthyroidism and ophthalmopathy.

The source was peripheral blood mononuclear cells (PBMCs), collected at new diagnosis, from a patient treated with antithyroid drugs. Source of these receptors: a woman aged 45-65 years with Graves disease.

This clonotype was counted many times. The J gene is TRBJ2-7, the V gene TRBV5-1; D is perhaps TRBD2 (7 bases). The CDR3 runs 11 residues. The V gene lost 5 bases and the J gene lost 6 bases, with 9 bases spanning the gap. Looked up from germline, CDR1 is SGHRS and CDR2 is YFSETQ. CDR3 in DNA: TGCGCCAGCAGGCGGGGGCGCGAGCAGTACTTC. Translated, it gives CASRRGREQYF.

This clonotype was observed a few times. This sequence joins TRBV29-1 and TRBJ1-4; D not resolved. This CDR3 region has 10 residues. Germline V lookup: CDR1 SQVTM, CDR2 ANQGSEA. CDR3 amino acids: CSGSLEKLFF. For the CDR3, the DNA is TGCAGTGGGAGTCTTGAAAAACTGTTTTTT.

This clonotype was detected many times. The gene calls are TRBV5-1 and TRBJ2-7, with TRBD1 identical over 8 bases. J lost 4 bases, V lost 4 bases, and 7 bases had no gene match. CDR1 is SGHRS, CDR2 YFSETQ, per germline. This CDR3 contains 14 residues. DNA for the CDR3: TGCGCCAGCAGCCTGCACAGGGGGTATTACGAGCAGTACTTC. Protein product: CASSLHRGYYEQYF.

This clonotype was counted at least ten times. This chain joins TRBV7-2 and TRBJ2-1; 11 bases line up with TRBD2. CDR3 size: 20 residues. The J segment lost 0 bases and the V segment lost 5 bases, leaving 15 bases of the junction unmatched. Germline loops: CDR1 SGHTA, CDR2 FQGNSA. The CDR3 reads CASSGGASTSGKSSYNEQFF. CDR3 DNA: TGTGCCAGCAGCGGGGGGGCCTCGACTAGCGGGAAAAGCTCCTACAATGAGCAGTTCTTC.

Regarding this clonotype: Given a much more abundant clone one base away, this may be a read error. The chain recombines TRBV6-5 with TRBJ2-1; 8 bases are shared with TRBD2. Per the germline V gene, CDR1 is MNHEY and CDR2 is SVGAGI. After removal of 0 bases from V and 1 base from J, the junction contained 5 bases not matched to a gene. This CDR3 contains 17 residues. CDR3 DNA: TGTGCCAGCAGTTACTCTAGCGGGGAGGGTTCCTACAATGAGCAGTTCTTC. The encoded protein is CASSYSSGEGSYNEQFF.

This clonotype was picked up many times. The chain is built from TRBV6-5 and TRBJ2-7; D is unclear. Germline V gene sequence: CDR1 MNHEY, CDR2 SVGAGI. This CDR3 is 13 amino acids long. The V end lost 3 bases, the J end lost 0 bases, and 6 bases lay between the germline ends. Written as DNA, the CDR3 is TGTGCCAGCAGTTATAGGAGCTCCTACGAGCAGTACTTC. It yields the protein CASSYRSSYEQYF.

This clonotype was counted only a few times. The V and J genes are TRBV7-9 and TRBJ1-4, with 9 bases matching TRBD1. Germline assignment: CDR1 SEHNR and CDR2 FQNEAQ (reference sequence). With V trimmed by 5 bases and J by 4 bases, 5 bases remained unmatched. The CDR3 loop spans 15 amino acids. The CDR3 bases are TGTGCCAGCAGCCGCTCGGGACAGGGTAATGAAAAACTGTTTTTT. It encodes CASSRSGQGNEKLFF.

This clonotype was counted ten times or more. The chain employs TRBV5-8 and TRBJ2-1; D not certain. Trimming removed 3 bases from V and 12 bases from J, with 7 bases in between. This CDR3 spans 10 amino acids. Germline V lookup: CDR1 SGHTS, CDR2 YDEGEE. The CDR3 loop reads CASSWEGQFF. The CDR3 nucleotides are TGTGCCAGCAGCTGGGAAGGGCAGTTCTTC.

V gene TRBV3-1 combines with J gene TRBJ2-5; 8 bases are a match to TRBD2. The trim removed 5 bases at V and 7 bases at J, leaving 6 bases unmatched. This CDR3 spans 13 amino acids. CDR1 is LGHDT, CDR2 YNNKEL, per germline (reference sequence). CDR3 in DNA: TGTGCCAGCAGCTCGGGACTAGAGGTGACCCAGTACTTC. This gives the protein CASSSGLEVTQYF.

This chain uses TRBV5-1 with TRBJ2-1, with D unresolved. The CDR3 contains 11 residues. Trimming stripped 7 bases from V and 4 bases from J, with 6 bases between. Germline CDR1 reads SGHRS; CDR2 reads YFSETQ. The CDR3 DNA sequence: TGCGCCAGCCGAAATTACAATGAGCAGTTCTTC. Translated: CASRNYNEQFF.

The chain joins TRBV4-1 to TRBJ2-7; D may correspond to TRBD1 or TRBD2 (5 bases each). Per germline, CDR1 MGHRA and CDR2 YSYEKL. The length of the CDR3 is 17 residues. V lost 0 bases, J lost 7 bases, and 22 bases lay in between. The CDR3 spells CASSQEPGAGLSGEQYF. In nucleotides, the CDR3 is TGCGCCAGCAGCCAAGAACCCGGGGCAGGTCTGTCGGGAGAGCAGTACTTC.

The chain employs TRBV19 and TRBJ2-3, with a possible D match to TRBD2 (6 bases). Germline V gene lookup returns CDR1 LNHDA and CDR2 SQIVND (reference sequence). Between the trimmed V and J ends, which lost 3 bases and 6 bases, there was a span of 7 bases. This CDR3 region has 12 residues. CDR3 region: CASSMSGDTQYF. The CDR3 DNA reads TGTGCCAGTAGTATGAGCGGGGATACGCAGTATTTT.

In regard to this clonotype: It differs at one base from a far larger clone, so likely a read error. The chain joins TRBV28 to TRBJ2-7, with D possibly being TRBD2 (6 bases). V gave up 5 bases and J gave up 7 bases, with 27 bases separating them. Looked up from germline, CDR1 is MDHEN and CDR2 is SYDVKM. The CDR3 is 17 amino acids. The CDR3 is CASSTIADHLTYNEQYF. The CDR3 DNA reads TGTGCCAGCAGTACCATAGCGGACCACCTAACCTACAATGAGCAGTACTTC.

This clonotype was picked up many times. CDR3: CATSEAGRYNEQFF. The CDR3 DNA is TGTGCCACCAGTGAGGCGGGACGGTACAATGAGCAGTTCTTC. The J gene is TRBJ2-1, the V gene TRBV24-1; D may be TRBD2 (6 bases). Germline V gene lookup returns CDR1 KGHDR and CDR2 SFDVKD. With 4 bases removed from V and 4 bases from J, the gap between germline ends came to 10 bases. The CDR3 consists of 14 residues.

This clonotype occurred many times. The rearrangement links TRBV13 to TRBJ1-2; 10 bases line up with TRBD1. Germline-derived CDR1 and CDR2 are PRHDT and FYEKMQ (reference sequence). V dropped 0 bases and J dropped 1; count of bases not matched to a gene: 5. This CDR3 comprises 17 residues. In nucleotides, the CDR3 is TGTGCCAGCAGCTTAGGCCGGGGGACAGGGGATAACTATGGCTACACCTTC. Translated, it gives CASSLGRGTGDNYGYTF.

The V call is TRBV20-1, the J call TRBJ2-1; D uncertain. This CDR3 contains 16 residues. Germline values: CDR1 DFQATT, CDR2 SNEGSKA (reference sequence). Trimming took 0 bases from V and 0 from J, leaving 12 bases between them. CDR3 amino acids: CSARDYWLGSYNEQFF. The CDR3 DNA is TGCAGTGCTAGAGATTATTGGTTGGGCTCCTACAATGAGCAGTTCTTC.

This clonotype has at least ten counts. The chain is built from TRBV27 and TRBJ2-2; TRBD1 matches 12 bases. This CDR3 comprises 14 residues. J was trimmed by 9 bases and V by 4 bases; bases with no gene match: 3. Germline CDR1 MNHEY, CDR2 SMNVEV (reference sequence). CDR3 protein: CASSWGQGARELFF. CDR3 DNA: TGTGCCAGCAGTTGGGGACAGGGGGCTCGGGAGCTGTTTTTT.

This clonotype was counted only a few times. The V and J genes are TRBV19 and TRBJ1-5; D uncertain. CDR1 and CDR2 (germline): LNHDA, SQIVND (reference sequence). V was shortened by 3 bases and J by 0 bases, with 21 bases between the two germline ends. The CDR3 is 19 residues long. DNA for the CDR3: TGTGCCAGTAGTATCAAACCCGGGCCTCCGATAATTAGCAATCAGCCCCAGCATTTT. Its protein product is CASSIKPGPPIISNQPQHF.

The rearrangement uses TRBV5-1 and TRBJ2-2; TRBD1 matches at 8 bases. This CDR3 spans 17 amino acids. V lost 2 bases to trimming and J lost 4 bases; unmatched junction nucleotides: 10. Germline assignment: CDR1 SGHRS and CDR2 YFSETQ. The CDR3, as DNA: TGCGCCAGCAGCTTCGACAGGGGAAGAGTGGGCACCGGGGAGCTGTTTTTT. Protein product: CASSFDRGRVGTGELFF.

Only a few counts were recorded for this clonotype. The chain joins TRBV4-1 to TRBJ2-7; 12 nucleotides line up with TRBD2. J gave up 3 bases and V 2 bases, and 2 bases lay outside the gene matches. CDR1 and CDR2 (germline): MGHRA, YSYEKL. The CDR3 length is 15 residues. This CDR3 is CASSQLAGGDYEQYF. As DNA, the CDR3 is TGCGCCAGCAGCCAACTAGCGGGAGGGGACTACGAGCAGTACTTC.

This clonotype appeared a few times. This chain links TRBV5-4 with TRBJ2-1; 10 bases are shared with TRBD2. The CDR3 spans 15 residues. V dropped 0 bases and J dropped 4; count of bases not matched to a gene: 1. The germline gives CDR1 SGHNT, CDR2 YYREEE (reference sequence). The DNA of the CDR3 is TGTGCCAGCAGCTTGGTGGGACTAGCGTACAATGAGCAGTTCTTC. This gives the protein CASSLVGLAYNEQFF.